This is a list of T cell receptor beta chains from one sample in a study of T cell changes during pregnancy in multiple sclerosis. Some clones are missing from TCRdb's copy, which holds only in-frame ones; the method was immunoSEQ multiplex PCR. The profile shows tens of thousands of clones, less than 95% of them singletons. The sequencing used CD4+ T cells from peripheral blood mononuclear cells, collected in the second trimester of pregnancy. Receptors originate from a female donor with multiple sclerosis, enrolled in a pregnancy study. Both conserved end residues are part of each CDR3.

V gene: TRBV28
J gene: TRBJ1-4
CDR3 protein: CASTQAGLEKLFF

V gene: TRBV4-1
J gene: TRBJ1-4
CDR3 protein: CASSQGPGGPPEKLFF

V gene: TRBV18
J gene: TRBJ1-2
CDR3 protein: CASSLTGSRNYGYTF

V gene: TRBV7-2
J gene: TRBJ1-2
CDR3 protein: CASSFRQGLMDYGYTF

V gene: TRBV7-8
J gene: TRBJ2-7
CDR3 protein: CASSPNYEQYF

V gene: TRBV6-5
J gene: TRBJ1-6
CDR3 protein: CASSYSDRRSPLHF

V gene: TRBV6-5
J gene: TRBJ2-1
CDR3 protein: CASSPGGTYNEQFF

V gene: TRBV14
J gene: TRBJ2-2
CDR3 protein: CASSQVLGTGELFF

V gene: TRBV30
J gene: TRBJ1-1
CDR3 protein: CAWNPGRGTEAFF

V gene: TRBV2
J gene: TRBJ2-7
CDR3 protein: CASSAVDNKYEQYF

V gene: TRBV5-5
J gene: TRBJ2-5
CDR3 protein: CASSGDRGRGETQYF

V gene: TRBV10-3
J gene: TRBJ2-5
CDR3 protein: CAIRREETQYF

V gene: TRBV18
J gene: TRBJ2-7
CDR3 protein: CASSPMSGLASYEQYF

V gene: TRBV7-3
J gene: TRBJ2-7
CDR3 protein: CASSLQTGDFYEQYF

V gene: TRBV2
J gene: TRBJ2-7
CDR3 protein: CASRGEPIQEQYF

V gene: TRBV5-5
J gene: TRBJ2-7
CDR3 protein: CASSPRDFSYEQYF

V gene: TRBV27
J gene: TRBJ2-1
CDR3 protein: CASSARVGGDEQFF

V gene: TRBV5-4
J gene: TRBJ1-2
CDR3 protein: CASSLFGQGRYGYTF

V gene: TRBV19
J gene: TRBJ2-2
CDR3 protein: CASSHRLANTGELFF

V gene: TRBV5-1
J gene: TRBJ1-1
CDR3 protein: CASSLGHLMNTEAFF

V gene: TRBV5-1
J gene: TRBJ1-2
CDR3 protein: CASSQDSDGYTF

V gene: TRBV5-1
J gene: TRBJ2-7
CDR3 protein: CASSLEAESRYYEQYF

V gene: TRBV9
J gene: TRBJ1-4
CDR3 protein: CASSPILGATNEKLFF

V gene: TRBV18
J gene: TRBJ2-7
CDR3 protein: CASSPRRVSTYEQYF

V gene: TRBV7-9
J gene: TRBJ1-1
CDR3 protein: CASSSQGLTEAFF

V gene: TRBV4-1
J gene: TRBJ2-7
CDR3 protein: CASSIDRTSSYEQYF

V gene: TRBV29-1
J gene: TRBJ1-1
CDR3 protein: CSVEIPFRQIRAFF

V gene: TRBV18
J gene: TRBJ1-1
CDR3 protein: CASSPLQGSKGTEAFF

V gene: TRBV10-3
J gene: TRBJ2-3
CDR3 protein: CAISDRGASGTTTDTQYF

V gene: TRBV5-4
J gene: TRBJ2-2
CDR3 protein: CASRTGTGDTGELFF

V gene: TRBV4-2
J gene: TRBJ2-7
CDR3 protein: CASSQRGQGNEQYF

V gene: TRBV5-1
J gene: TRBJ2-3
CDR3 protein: CASSRDRGAGGDTQYF

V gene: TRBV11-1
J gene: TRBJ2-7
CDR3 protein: CASSLAQRVIRTYEQYF

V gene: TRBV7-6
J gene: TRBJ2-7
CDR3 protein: CASSLGSGGVIYEQYF